This TCR beta chain originates from a study of blood T cells in healthy people across ages. Study-level background: For every two T cells, template switching captured about one barcoded beta molecule.

Donors were healthy Caucasian individuals from Russia aged roughly 6 to 95. This clonotype was seen a few times. The use of a sample-barcoded 5' primer and a J-beta primer mix characterized a second PCR of about 7 to 12 cycles. TCRdb re-derived calls from the 5' RACE reads in MiXCR, one entry per CDR3 protein. The profile shows fewer than 800,000 distinct CDR3 sequences, 45% to 50% of them singletons. The germline gives CDR1 LGHNA, CDR2 YSLEER. Losses at the gene ends were 1 base for V and 4 bases for J; bases not matched to a gene: 6. The CDR3 length is 17 residues. The rearrangement uses TRBV4-3 and TRBJ2-7; 14 nucleotides align to TRBD2. Sequenced sample: blood. The source is a woman in her fifties or sixties in good health. CDR3 protein: CASSQAGTSGSDYEQYF. In DNA form, the CDR3 reads TGCGCCAGCAGCCAAGCCGGGACTAGCGGGAGCGATTACGAGCAGTACTTC.